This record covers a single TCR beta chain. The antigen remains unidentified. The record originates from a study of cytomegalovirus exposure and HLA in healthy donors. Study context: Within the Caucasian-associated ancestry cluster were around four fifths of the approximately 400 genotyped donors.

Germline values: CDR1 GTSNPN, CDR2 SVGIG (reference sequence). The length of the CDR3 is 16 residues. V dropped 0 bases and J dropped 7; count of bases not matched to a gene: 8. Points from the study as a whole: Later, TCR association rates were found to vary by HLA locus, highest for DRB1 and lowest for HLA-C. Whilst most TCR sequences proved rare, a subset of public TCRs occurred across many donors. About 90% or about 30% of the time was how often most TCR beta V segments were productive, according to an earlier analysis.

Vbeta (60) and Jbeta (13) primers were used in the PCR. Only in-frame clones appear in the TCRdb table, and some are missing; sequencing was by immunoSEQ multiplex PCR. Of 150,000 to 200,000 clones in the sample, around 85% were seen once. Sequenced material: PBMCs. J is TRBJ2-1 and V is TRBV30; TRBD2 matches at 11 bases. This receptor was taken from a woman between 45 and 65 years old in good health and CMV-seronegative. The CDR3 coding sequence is TGTGCCTGGAGTGTAGGCCCCTTAGCGGGGGGGAATGAGCAGTTCTTC. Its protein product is CAWSVGPLAGGNEQFF.